A single sample gave rise to the 14 T cell receptor beta chains below, sequenced in a study of blood T cells in healthy people across ages. A second PCR, run for roughly 6 to 11 cycles, used a sample-barcoded 5' primer plus a J-beta primer mix. TCRdb independently ran MiXCR on the 5' RACE reads; one entry per CDR3 protein. The table includes around 1,500,000 distinct CDR3 sequences, roughly 30% detected once. The sample comprised blood. The receptors originated from a woman in her twenties or thirties in good health.

This clonotype was detected ten times or more. The genes are TRBV7-2 and TRBJ1-5; D not resolved. From germline, CDR1 is SGHTA and CDR2 FQGNSA. The V end was cut by 5 bases, the J end by 0 bases, with 8 bases between. The CDR3 runs to 14 residues. As DNA, the CDR3 is TGTGCCAGCAGCCCGGACCATAGCAATCAGCCCCAGCATTTT. Translating gives CASSPDHSNQPQHF.

This clonotype occurred many times. The genes are TRBV24-1 and TRBJ2-1, with D perhaps TRBD1 (5 bases). V lost 3 bases and J lost 8, with 16 bases in between. The length of the CDR3 is 15 residues. Germline CDR1 reads KGHDR; CDR2 reads SFDVKD. The CDR3 loop reads CATSDPKMGRDEQFF. CDR3 bases: TGTGCCACCAGTGATCCAAAAATGGGGCGCGATGAGCAGTTCTTC.

The genes are TRBV24-1 and TRBJ2-3, with D perhaps given as TRBD1 or TRBD2 (5 bases each). This CDR3 has 16 residues. The V end was cut by 1 base, the J end by 3 bases, with 13 bases between. The germline gives CDR1 KGHDR, CDR2 SFDVKD. The CDR3 DNA reads TGTGCCACCAGTGATTTTTCTCCAGGGAGAACAGATACGCAGTATTTT. It codes for CATSDFSPGRTDTQYF.

V and J are TRBV3-1 and TRBJ2-5; 9 bases map to TRBD2. This CDR3 has 18 residues. V dropped 1 base and J dropped 5; count of bases not matched to a gene: 14. The V gene's germline CDR1 is LGHDT and CDR2 YNNKEL (reference sequence). CDR3 loop: CASSQAGRVAGVGETQYF. Here the CDR3 DNA reads TGTGCCAGCAGCCAAGCGGGAAGGGTAGCGGGAGTAGGCGAGACCCAGTACTTC.

The chain couples TRBV6-5 to TRBJ1-1, with 8 bases lining up with TRBD1. J gave up 5 bases and V 4 bases, and 15 bases lay outside the gene matches. The CDR3 contains 17 residues. Germline CDR1 is MNHEY and CDR2 is SVGAGI. Here the CDR3 reads CASSSFRQGRGDTEAFF. In DNA form, the CDR3 reads TGTGCCAGCAGTTCCTTCCGACAGGGGCGAGGTGATACTGAAGCTTTCTTT.

In nucleotides, the CDR3 is TGTGCCAGCAGGTGGCAAGGTGGCTACACCTTC. This encodes CASRWQGGYTF. The chain employs TRBV6-6 and TRBJ1-2; no definite D call. Trimming stripped 6 bases from V and 7 bases from J, with 9 bases between. Germline loops: CDR1 MNHNY, CDR2 SVGAGI (reference sequence). This CDR3 has 11 residues.

Details on this clonotype: Since no conserved phenylalanine or tryptophan closes the CDR3, a read error is the likely cause. The CDR3 DNA follows: TGTGCCATCAGTGGGTTTAGCGGGAGGATCTCCTACAATGAGCAGTTCTGC. Its translation: CAISGFSGRISYNEQFC. The chain links TRBV10-3 to TRBJ2-1, with 10 bases that match TRBD2. The CDR3 totals 17 residues. The germline V gene encodes CDR1 ENHRY and CDR2 SYGVKD. The V segment lost 4 bases and the J segment 0 bases; nucleotides outside the gene matches: 6.

V is TRBV4-2 and J is TRBJ1-1; the D is unclear. V shed 0 bases and J shed 3 bases, with 17 bases lying between them. Germline-derived CDR1 and CDR2 are LGHNA and YNFKEQ. The CDR3 is 17 residues long. CDR3 DNA sequence: TGTGCCAGCAGCCAAGATCGCTGGACCGACTCTTACACTGAAGCTTTCTTT. Protein product: CASSQDRWTDSYTEAFF.

V and J are TRBV7-2 and TRBJ2-7; D is unclear. Germline CDR1 is SGHTA and CDR2 is FQGNSA. Trimming took off 0 bases at V and 4 bases at J, with 7 bases between the two ends. The CDR3 is 13 amino acids. The DNA for the CDR3 is TGTGCCAGCAGCTTAGCACTTCCATACGAGCAGTACTTC. Translating it yields CASSLALPYEQYF.

This clonotype has just a few counts. This chain connects TRBV7-2 to TRBJ2-1; D gene ambiguous. Germline CDR1 and CDR2: SGHTA and FQGNSA. The CDR3 extends over 14 amino acids. With 7 bases removed from V and 4 bases from J, the gap between germline ends came to 14 bases. The CDR3 DNA reads as TGTGCCAGCACCGAATCCTATGCTTACAATGAGCAGTTCTTC. It is translated as CASTESYAYNEQFF.

This chain links TRBV5-1 with TRBJ1-1, with a possible D match to TRBD1 (5 bases). This CDR3 is 14 amino acids long. Trimming shortened V by 1 base and J by 4 bases, and 11 bases separated the two germline ends. Looked up from germline, CDR1 is SGHRS and CDR2 is YFSETQ. CDR3 loop: CASSLNGGSTEAFF. In DNA, the CDR3 is TGCGCCAGCAGCTTGAACGGGGGGAGCACTGAAGCTTTCTTT.

The CDR3 region has the DNA TGTGCCAGCAGTGACCCTAGCGGGGGGTCCGATGAGCAGTTCTTC. This gives the protein CASSDPSGGSDEQFF. This chain links TRBV6-4 with TRBJ2-1; 11 nucleotides agree with TRBD2. This CDR3 comprises 15 residues. Germline-derived CDR1 and CDR2 are MRHNA and SNTAGT. The junction had 5 bases not matched to a gene; V was cut back by 2 bases and J by 8 bases.

The V and J genes are TRBV25-1 and TRBJ2-7; 7 nucleotides align to TRBD1. The CDR3 has 13 amino acids. The V and J ends lost 2 bases and 4 bases, in that order; junction bases with no gene match: 2. Per germline, CDR1 MGHDK and CDR2 SYGVNS. CDR3 nucleotides: TGTGCCAGCAGTGAAACGACAGGGTACGAGCAGTACTTC. It is translated as CASSETTGYEQYF.

This clonotype occurred many times. The rearrangement links TRBV7-2 to TRBJ2-1; 9 nucleotides agree with TRBD1. Germline CDR1 and CDR2: SGHTA and FQGNSA. The V and J ends lost 7 bases and 5 bases, in that order; junction bases with no gene match: 12. CDR3 length: 16 residues. The DNA for the CDR3 is TGTGCCAGCACCTTTGGGGGGACAGGGACCAACAATGAGCAGTTCTTC. This codes for CASTFGGTGTNNEQFF. The complete variable domain, with remaining parts taken from reference TRBV7-2 and TRBJ2-1, reads GAGVSQSPSNKVTEKGKDVELRCDPISGHTALYWYRQSLGQGLEFLIYFQGNSAPDKSGLPSDRFSAERTGGSVSTLTIQRTQQEDSAVYLCASTFGGTGTNNEQFFGPGTRLTVL.